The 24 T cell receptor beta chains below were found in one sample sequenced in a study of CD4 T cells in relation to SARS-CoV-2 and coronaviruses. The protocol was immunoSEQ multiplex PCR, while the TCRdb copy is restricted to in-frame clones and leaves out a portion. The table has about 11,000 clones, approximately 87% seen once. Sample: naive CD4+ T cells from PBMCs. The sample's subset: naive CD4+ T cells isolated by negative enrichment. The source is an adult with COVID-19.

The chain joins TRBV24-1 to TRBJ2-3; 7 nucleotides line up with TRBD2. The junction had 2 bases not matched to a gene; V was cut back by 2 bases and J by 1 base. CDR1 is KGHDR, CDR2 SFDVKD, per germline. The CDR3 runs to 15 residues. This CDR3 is CATSDYSGGTDTQYF. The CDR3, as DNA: TGTGCCACCAGTGATTACAGCGGGGGCACAGATACGCAGTATTTT.

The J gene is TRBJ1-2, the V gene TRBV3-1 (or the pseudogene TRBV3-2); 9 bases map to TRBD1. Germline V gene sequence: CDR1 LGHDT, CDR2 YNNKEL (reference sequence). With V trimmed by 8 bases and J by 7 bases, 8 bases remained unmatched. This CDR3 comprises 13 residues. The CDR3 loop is CASAEYRGLGYTF. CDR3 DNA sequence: TGTGCCAGCGCCGAGTACAGGGGGCTTGGCTACACCTTC.

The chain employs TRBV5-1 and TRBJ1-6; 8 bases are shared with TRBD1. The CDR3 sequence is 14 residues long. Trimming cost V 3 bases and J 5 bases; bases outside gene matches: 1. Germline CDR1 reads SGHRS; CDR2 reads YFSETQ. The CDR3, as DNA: TGCGCCAGCAGCTCGACAGGGGATAATTCACCCCTCCACTTT. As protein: CASSSTGDNSPLHF.

The CDR3 bases are TGCGCCAGCAGCCAAGAAACAGCTATGACCCAGTACTTC. It specifies CASSQETAMTQYF. The chain recombines TRBV4-1 with TRBJ2-5, with D uncertain. The germline gives CDR1 MGHRA, CDR2 YSYEKL. The V and J ends lost 0 bases and 7 bases respectively, with 9 bases between them. CDR3 length equals 13 residues.

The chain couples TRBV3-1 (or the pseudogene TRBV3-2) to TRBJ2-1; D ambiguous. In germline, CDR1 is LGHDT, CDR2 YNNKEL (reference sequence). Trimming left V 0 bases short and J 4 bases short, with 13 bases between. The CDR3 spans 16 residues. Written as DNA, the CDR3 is TGTGCCAGCAGCCAAGATGCAGGTTCGAAATACAATGAGCAGTTCTTC. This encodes CASSQDAGSKYNEQFF.

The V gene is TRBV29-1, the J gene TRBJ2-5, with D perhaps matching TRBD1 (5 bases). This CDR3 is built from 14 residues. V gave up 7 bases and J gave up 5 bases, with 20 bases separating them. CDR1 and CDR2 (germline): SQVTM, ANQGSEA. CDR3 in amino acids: CSATGWAGWETQYF. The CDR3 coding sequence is TGCAGCGCCACGGGCTGGGCAGGGTGGGAGACCCAGTACTTC.

The chain's CDR3 is CASSLDRAVVNEQFF. CDR3 nucleotide sequence: TGTGCCAGCAGCTTAGATAGGGCTGTTGTGAATGAGCAGTTCTTC. The chain carries TRBV7-2 and TRBJ2-1; D unclear. V shed 1 base and J shed 7 bases, with 14 bases lying between them. This CDR3 spans 15 amino acids. Germline values: CDR1 SGHTA, CDR2 FQGNSA.

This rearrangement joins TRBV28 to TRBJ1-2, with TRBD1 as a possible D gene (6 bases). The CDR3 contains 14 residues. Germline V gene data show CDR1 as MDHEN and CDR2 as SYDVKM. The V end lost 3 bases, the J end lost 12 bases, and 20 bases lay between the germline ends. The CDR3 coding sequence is TGTGCCAGCAGTTTCCGGCCGGGACACCGGACGGACACCTTC. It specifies CASSFRPGHRTDTF.

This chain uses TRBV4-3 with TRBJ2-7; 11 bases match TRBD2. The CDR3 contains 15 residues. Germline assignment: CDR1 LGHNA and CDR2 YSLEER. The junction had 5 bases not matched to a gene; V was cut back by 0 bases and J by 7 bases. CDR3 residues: CASSQEASGGLEQYF. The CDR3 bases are TGCGCCAGCAGCCAAGAGGCTAGCGGGGGGCTAGAGCAGTACTTC.

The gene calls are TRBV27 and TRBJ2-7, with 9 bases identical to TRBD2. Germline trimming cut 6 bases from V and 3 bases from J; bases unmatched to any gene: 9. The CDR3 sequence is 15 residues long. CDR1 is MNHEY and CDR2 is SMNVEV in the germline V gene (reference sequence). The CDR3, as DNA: TGTGCCAGCAGATCCCTGGGTAGCGGGGGCTACGAGCAGTACTTC. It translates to CASRSLGSGGYEQYF.

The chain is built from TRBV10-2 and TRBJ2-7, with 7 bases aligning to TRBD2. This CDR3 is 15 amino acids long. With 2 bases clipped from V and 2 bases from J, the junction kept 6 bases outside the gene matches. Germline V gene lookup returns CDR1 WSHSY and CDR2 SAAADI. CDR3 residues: CASSEGAGSPYEQYF. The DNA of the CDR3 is TGCGCCAGCAGTGAGGGAGCGGGGAGCCCCTACGAGCAGTACTTC.

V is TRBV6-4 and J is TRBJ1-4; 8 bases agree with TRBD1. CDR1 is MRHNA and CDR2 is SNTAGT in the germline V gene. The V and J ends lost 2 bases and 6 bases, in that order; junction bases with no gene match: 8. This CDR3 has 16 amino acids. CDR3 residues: CASSDERQGKYEKLFF. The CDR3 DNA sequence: TGTGCCAGCAGTGACGAGAGACAGGGGAAGTATGAAAAACTGTTTTTT.

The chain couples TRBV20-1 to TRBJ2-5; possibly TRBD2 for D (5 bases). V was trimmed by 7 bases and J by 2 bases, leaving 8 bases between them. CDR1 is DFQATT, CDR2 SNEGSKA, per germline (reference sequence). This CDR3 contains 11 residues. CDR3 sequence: CSGGRQETQYF. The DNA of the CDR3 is TGCAGTGGAGGGAGACAAGAGACCCAGTACTTC.

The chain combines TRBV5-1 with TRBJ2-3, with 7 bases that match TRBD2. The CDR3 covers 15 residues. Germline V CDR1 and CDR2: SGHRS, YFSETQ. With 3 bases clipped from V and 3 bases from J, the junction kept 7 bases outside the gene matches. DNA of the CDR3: TGCGCCAGCAGCTCATATAGCGGGCGAACAGATACGCAGTATTTT. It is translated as CASSSYSGRTDTQYF.

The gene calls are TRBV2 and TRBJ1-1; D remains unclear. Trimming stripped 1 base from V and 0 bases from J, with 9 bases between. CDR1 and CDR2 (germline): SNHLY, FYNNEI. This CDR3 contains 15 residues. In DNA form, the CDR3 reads TGTGCCAGCAGTGAAGAAAGGAGACTGAACACTGAAGCTTTCTTT. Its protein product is CASSEERRLNTEAFF.

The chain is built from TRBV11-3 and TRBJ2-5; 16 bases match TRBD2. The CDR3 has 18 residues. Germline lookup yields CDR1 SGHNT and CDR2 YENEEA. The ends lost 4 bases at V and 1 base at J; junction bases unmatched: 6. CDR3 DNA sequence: TGTGCCAGCAGCTCCGGGACTAGCGGGGGGGCGTCCCAAGAGACCCAGTACTTC. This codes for CASSSGTSGGASQETQYF. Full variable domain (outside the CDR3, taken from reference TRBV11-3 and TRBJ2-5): EAGVVQSPRYKIIEKKQPVAFWCNPISGHNTLYWYLQNLGQGPELLIRYENEEAVDDSQLPKDRFSAERLKGVDSTLKIQPAELGDSAVYLCASSSGTSGGASQETQYFGPGTRLLVL.

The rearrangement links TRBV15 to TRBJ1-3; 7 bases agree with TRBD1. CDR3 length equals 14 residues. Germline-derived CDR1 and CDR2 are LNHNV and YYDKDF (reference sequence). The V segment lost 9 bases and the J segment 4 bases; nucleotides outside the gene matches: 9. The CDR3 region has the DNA TGTGCCACATCGGGACAGCGTCCGGGAAACACCATATATTTT. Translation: CATSGQRPGNTIYF.

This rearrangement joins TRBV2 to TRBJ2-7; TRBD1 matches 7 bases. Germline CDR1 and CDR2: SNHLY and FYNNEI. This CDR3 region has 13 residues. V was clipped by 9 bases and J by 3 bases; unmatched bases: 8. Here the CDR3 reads CASHRGIFYEQYF. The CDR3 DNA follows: TGTGCCAGTCACAGGGGAATTTTCTACGAGCAGTACTTC.

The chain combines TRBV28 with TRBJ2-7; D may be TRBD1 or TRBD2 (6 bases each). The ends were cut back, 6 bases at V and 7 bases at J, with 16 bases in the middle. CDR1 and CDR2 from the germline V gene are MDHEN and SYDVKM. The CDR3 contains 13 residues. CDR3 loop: CASSRGLQKEQYF. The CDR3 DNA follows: TGTGCCAGCAGCAGGGGACTTCAGAAGGAGCAGTACTTC.

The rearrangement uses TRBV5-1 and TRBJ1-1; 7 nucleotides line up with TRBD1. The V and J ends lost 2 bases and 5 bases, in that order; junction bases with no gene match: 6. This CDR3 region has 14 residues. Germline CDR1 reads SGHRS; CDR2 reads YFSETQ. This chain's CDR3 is CASSFRQGGTEAFF. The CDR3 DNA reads TGCGCCAGCAGCTTTCGACAGGGTGGAACTGAAGCTTTCTTT.

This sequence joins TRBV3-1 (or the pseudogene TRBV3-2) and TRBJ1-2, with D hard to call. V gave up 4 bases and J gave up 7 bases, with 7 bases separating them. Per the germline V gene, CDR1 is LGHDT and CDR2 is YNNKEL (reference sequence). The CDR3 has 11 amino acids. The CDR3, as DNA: TGTGCCAGCAGCCTAACCGGTGGCTACACCTTC. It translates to CASSLTGGYTF.

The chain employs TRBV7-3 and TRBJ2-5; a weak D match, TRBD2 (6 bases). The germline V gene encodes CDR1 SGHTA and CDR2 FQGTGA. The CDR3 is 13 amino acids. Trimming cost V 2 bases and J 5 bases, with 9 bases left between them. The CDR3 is CASSLGRGETQYF. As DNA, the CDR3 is TGTGCCAGCAGCTTAGGCCGGGGGGAGACCCAGTACTTC.

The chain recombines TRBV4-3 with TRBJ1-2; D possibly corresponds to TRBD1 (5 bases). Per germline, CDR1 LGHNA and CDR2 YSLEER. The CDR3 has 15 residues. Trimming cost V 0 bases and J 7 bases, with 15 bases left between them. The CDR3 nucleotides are TGCGCCAGCAGCCAAGATCAGGGCGGGTTCGCTGGCTACACCTTC. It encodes CASSQDQGGFAGYTF.

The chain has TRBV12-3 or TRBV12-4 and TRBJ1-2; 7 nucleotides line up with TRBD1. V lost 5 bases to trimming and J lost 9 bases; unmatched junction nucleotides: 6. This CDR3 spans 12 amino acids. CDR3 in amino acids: CASSRDRLRYTF. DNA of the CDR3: TGTGCCAGCAGTCGGGACAGATTACGCTACACCTTC.